This is a list of T cell receptor beta chains from one sample in a study of blood T cells in healthy people across ages. TCRdb re-called the 5' RACE reads with MiXCR, one entry per CDR3 protein. The data show about 1,600,000 distinct CDR3 sequences, with approximately 40% seen just once and roughly 7.7% held by the top ten. Material: blood. The receptors here all came from a woman younger than 35 in good health. Both conserved end residues are part of each CDR3. Fields, in order: V gene, D gene, clone size, J gene, CDR3 protein, CDR3 DNA. The D gene is left open where the match is weak. A row's size may be missing; if present it is once, few, many or a size class.

v_gene: TRBV30
d_gene: NA
abundance: NA
j_gene: TRBJ2-3
CDR3aa: CAWGRGLRTDTQYF
CDR3nt: TGTGCCTGGGGAAGAGGGCTGAGGACAGATACGCAGTATTTT

v_gene: TRBV27
d_gene: NA
abundance: NA
j_gene: TRBJ2-2
CDR3aa: CASSFIGAGELFF
CDR3nt: TGTGCCAGCAGTTTTATCGGCGCCGGGGAGCTGTTTTTT

v_gene: TRBV29-1
d_gene: NA
abundance: once
j_gene: TRBJ2-1
CDR3aa: CTGRGGYNEQFF
CDR3nt: TGCACGGGGAGGGGGGGTTACAATGAGCAGTTCTTC

v_gene: TRBV3-1
d_gene: TRBD2
abundance: NA
j_gene: TRBJ2-1
CDR3aa: CASSQDGRILAGGLNEQFF
CDR3nt: TGTGCCAGCAGCCAAGATGGACGGATACTAGCGGGGGGGCTCAATGAGCAGTTCTTC

v_gene: TRBV7-2
d_gene: TRBD2
abundance: NA
j_gene: TRBJ2-1
CDR3aa: CASSLAVAGTNNEQFF
CDR3nt: TGTGCCAGCAGCTTAGCGGTAGCGGGGACGAACAATGAGCAGTTCTTC

v_gene: TRBV7-9
d_gene: NA
abundance: few
j_gene: TRBJ1-2
CDR3aa: CASSLGTIDGYTF
CDR3nt: TGTGCCAGCAGCTTAGGAACGATCGATGGCTACACCTTC

v_gene: TRBV7-9
d_gene: NA
abundance: NA
j_gene: TRBJ1-2
CDR3aa: CASSLEGGAEGYTF
CDR3nt: TGTGCCAGCAGCTTAGAAGGGGGGGCGGAAGGCTACACCTTC

v_gene: TRBV29-1
d_gene: NA
abundance: few
j_gene: TRBJ1-2
CDR3aa: CSAKGPALDGYTF
CDR3nt: TGCAGCGCTAAGGGTCCAGCTCTGGATGGCTACACCTTC

v_gene: TRBV20-1
d_gene: TRBD2
abundance: NA
j_gene: TRBJ2-5
CDR3aa: CSAPGTSGEPYNEQYF
CDR3nt: TGCAGTGCGCCCGGGACTAGCGGGGAGCCCTACAATGAGCAGTACTTC

v_gene: TRBV6-5
d_gene: NA
abundance: few
j_gene: TRBJ2-7
CDR3aa: CASTATSTYEQYF
CDR3nt: TGTGCCAGCACGGCCACTAGTACCTACGAGCAGTACTTC

v_gene: TRBV7-9
d_gene: NA
abundance: few
j_gene: TRBJ2-7
CDR3aa: CASTNIGPGYEQYF
CDR3nt: TGTGCCAGCACCAACATAGGACCCGGCTACGAGCAGTACTTC

v_gene: TRBV28
d_gene: TRBD1
abundance: NA
j_gene: TRBJ2-3
CDR3aa: CASSLGTGGSQYF
CDR3nt: TGTGCCAGCAGTTTGGGGACAGGGGGATCGCAGTATTTT

v_gene: TRBV20-1
d_gene: TRBD1
abundance: NA
j_gene: TRBJ2-1
CDR3aa: CSARDGGTGQDNEQFF
CDR3nt: TGCAGTGCTAGAGATGGTGGGACAGGGCAGGACAATGAGCAGTTCTTC

v_gene: TRBV20-1
d_gene: NA
abundance: NA
j_gene: TRBJ2-3
CDR3aa: CSALPIQGSTDTQYF
CDR3nt: TGCAGTGCTCTCCCCATTCAGGGGAGCACAGATACGCAGTATTTT

v_gene: TRBV29-1
d_gene: TRBD2
abundance: NA
j_gene: TRBJ2-3
CDR3aa: CSVDGEGIDTQYF
CDR3nt: TGCAGCGTTGATGGGGAGGGCATAGATACGCAGTATTTT

v_gene: TRBV5-1
d_gene: NA
abundance: NA
j_gene: TRBJ2-1
CDR3aa: CASSLDREGGEQFF
CDR3nt: TGCGCCAGCAGCTTGGACAGGGAAGGGGGTGAGCAGTTCTTC

v_gene: TRBV9
d_gene: NA
abundance: few
j_gene: TRBJ2-2
CDR3aa: CASSPRQGETGELFF
CDR3nt: TGTGCCAGCAGCCCTCGCCAGGGAGAGACCGGGGAGCTGTTTTTT

v_gene: TRBV29-1
d_gene: TRBD1
abundance: NA
j_gene: TRBJ1-2
CDR3aa: CSVFPEGQAYGYTF
CDR3nt: TGCAGCGTTTTCCCCGAGGGACAGGCCTATGGCTACACCTTC

v_gene: TRBV5-1
d_gene: TRBD1
abundance: NA
j_gene: TRBJ2-1
CDR3aa: CASSYRTGNNKNEQFF
CDR3nt: TGCGCCAGCAGCTACAGGACAGGGAATAATAAGAATGAGCAGTTCTTC

v_gene: TRBV29-1
d_gene: NA
abundance: NA
j_gene: TRBJ1-6
CDR3aa: CSVRTVIDSPLHF
CDR3nt: TGCAGCGTTCGGACGGTTATCGATTCACCCCTCCACTTT

v_gene: TRBV10-2
d_gene: TRBD1
abundance: few
j_gene: TRBJ1-1
CDR3aa: CASSALQGKVSATEAFF
CDR3nt: TGCGCCAGCAGTGCGTTACAGGGGAAGGTATCGGCCACTGAAGCTTTCTTT

v_gene: TRBV30
d_gene: TRBD1
abundance: NA
j_gene: TRBJ2-7
CDR3aa: CAWNSGQGSYEQYF
CDR3nt: TGTGCCTGGAATTCAGGACAGGGGTCCTACGAGCAGTACTTC

v_gene: TRBV5-5
d_gene: NA
abundance: few
j_gene: TRBJ2-7
CDR3aa: CASSLGFPLGAPEQYF
CDR3nt: TGTGCCAGCAGCTTGGGCTTCCCTTTGGGGGCCCCCGAGCAGTACTTC

v_gene: TRBV5-1
d_gene: NA
abundance: NA
j_gene: TRBJ2-3
CDR3aa: CASSPAFGSSVTQYF
CDR3nt: TGCGCCAGCAGCCCCGCCTTTGGGAGTTCGGTTACGCAGTATTTT

v_gene: TRBV5-8
d_gene: NA
abundance: NA
j_gene: TRBJ1-1
CDR3aa: CASSLALYTEAFF
CDR3nt: TGTGCCAGCAGCTTGGCTTTGTACACTGAAGCTTTCTTT

v_gene: TRBV15
d_gene: TRBD2
abundance: many
j_gene: TRBJ2-1
CDR3aa: CATSYSGSFVNEQFF
CDR3nt: TGTGCCACCAGCTATAGCGGGAGTTTTGTCAATGAGCAGTTCTTC

v_gene: TRBV7-3
d_gene: TRBD1
abundance: few
j_gene: TRBJ2-3
CDR3aa: CASSLTRDSQHTQYF
CDR3nt: TGTGCCAGCAGCCTTACACGGGACAGCCAACATACGCAGTATTTT

v_gene: TRBV4-1
d_gene: NA
abundance: NA
j_gene: TRBJ2-7
CDR3aa: CASSQDRGPYSYEQYF
CDR3nt: TGCGCCAGCAGCCAAGATCGGGGGCCTTACTCCTACGAGCAGTACTTC

v_gene: TRBV29-1
d_gene: NA
abundance: few
j_gene: TRBJ1-2
CDR3aa: CSVSTAMGGYTF
CDR3nt: TGCAGCGTTTCAACTGCGATGGGTGGCTACACCTTC

v_gene: TRBV5-5
d_gene: NA
abundance: NA
j_gene: TRBJ1-2
CDR3aa: CASSLADGGYGYTF
CDR3nt: TGTGCCAGCAGCTTGGCCGACGGGGGCTATGGCTACACCTTC

v_gene: TRBV20-1
d_gene: TRBD2
abundance: few
j_gene: TRBJ2-7
CDR3aa: CSAGGLVYEQYF
CDR3nt: TGCAGTGCTGGGGGACTAGTGTACGAGCAGTACTTC

v_gene: TRBV20-1
d_gene: NA
abundance: few
j_gene: TRBJ1-5
CDR3aa: CSARAGRVLNQPQHF
CDR3nt: TGCAGTGCTAGAGCCGGTAGGGTCCTCAATCAGCCCCAGCATTTT

v_gene: TRBV9
d_gene: NA
abundance: NA
j_gene: TRBJ2-7
CDR3aa: CASSSLPAGNSYEQYF
CDR3nt: TGTGCCAGCAGCTCCCTCCCGGCGGGAAACTCCTACGAGCAGTACTTC

v_gene: TRBV20-1
d_gene: NA
abundance: NA
j_gene: TRBJ1-1
CDR3aa: CSARVAGAMNTEAFF
CDR3nt: TGCAGTGCTAGAGTCGCAGGGGCCATGAACACTGAAGCTTTCTTT

v_gene: TRBV20-1
d_gene: TRBD2
abundance: few
j_gene: TRBJ2-7
CDR3aa: CSARAGTSPYEQYF
CDR3nt: TGCAGTGCTAGGGCCGGGACTAGCCCCTACGAGCAGTACTTC

v_gene: TRBV7-2
d_gene: NA
abundance: once
j_gene: TRBJ1-5
CDR3aa: CAGSPQGISQPQHF
CDR3nt: TGTGCCGGCAGCCCACAGGGAATTAGCCAGCCCCAGCATTTT

v_gene: TRBV20-1
d_gene: NA
abundance: NA
j_gene: TRBJ1-2
CDR3aa: CSASLAAFLYGYTF
CDR3nt: TGCAGTGCTAGTTTGGCAGCCTTTCTCTATGGCTACACCTTC

v_gene: TRBV9
d_gene: TRBD1
abundance: NA
j_gene: TRBJ1-6
CDR3aa: CASKGASGEYNSPLHF
CDR3nt: TGTGCCAGCAAGGGGGCCAGTGGGGAATATAATTCACCCCTCCACTTT

v_gene: TRBV3-1
d_gene: TRBD1
abundance: few
j_gene: TRBJ2-7
CDR3aa: CASSQVSGQATYEQYF
CDR3nt: TGTGCCAGCAGCCAAGTATCGGGACAGGCCACCTACGAGCAGTACTTC

v_gene: TRBV5-1
d_gene: TRBD2
abundance: NA
j_gene: TRBJ2-1
CDR3aa: CASTNSGSNEQFF
CDR3nt: TGCGCCAGCACAAATAGCGGGAGCAATGAGCAGTTCTTC

v_gene: TRBV6-6
d_gene: NA
abundance: NA
j_gene: TRBJ2-7
CDR3aa: CASSSGSGRRYF
CDR3nt: TGTGCCAGCAGTTCGGGATCAGGGAGGAGGTACTTC

v_gene: TRBV10-2
d_gene: TRBD2
abundance: NA
j_gene: TRBJ2-1
CDR3aa: CASSGGAGREEQFF
CDR3nt: TGCGCCAGCAGCGGAGGGGCAGGGAGGGAGGAGCAGTTCTTC

v_gene: TRBV12-3/TRBV12-4
d_gene: NA
abundance: NA
j_gene: TRBJ1-1
CDR3aa: CASRGSTANTEAFF
CDR3nt: TGTGCCAGCAGGGGGTCGACAGCGAACACTGAAGCTTTCTTT

v_gene: TRBV2
d_gene: TRBD1
abundance: few
j_gene: TRBJ1-1
CDR3aa: CASSEYVAGGKGSTEAFF
CDR3nt: TGTGCCAGCAGTGAATACGTGGCAGGGGGAAAGGGGAGCACTGAAGCTTTCTTT

v_gene: TRBV12-5
d_gene: NA
abundance: few
j_gene: TRBJ2-1
CDR3aa: CASAPLGGGYAEQFF
CDR3nt: TGTGCTAGTGCCCCCCTGGGAGGGGGCTACGCTGAGCAGTTCTTC

v_gene: TRBV20-1
d_gene: TRBD1
abundance: NA
j_gene: TRBJ1-6
CDR3aa: CSAIRDRELHF
CDR3nt: TGCAGTGCTATCCGGGACAGAGAACTCCACTTT

v_gene: TRBV5-1
d_gene: TRBD1
abundance: many
j_gene: TRBJ1-1
CDR3aa: CASSLGGTGGTEAFF
CDR3nt: TGTGCCAGCAGCTTAGGAGGGACAGGGGGTACTGAAGCTTTCTTT

v_gene: TRBV12-3/TRBV12-4
d_gene: NA
abundance: NA
j_gene: TRBJ2-7
CDR3aa: CASSRPLREQYF
CDR3nt: TGTGCCAGCAGCCGCCCCCTACGGGAGCAGTACTTC

v_gene: TRBV5-1
d_gene: TRBD2
abundance: few
j_gene: TRBJ2-7
CDR3aa: CASTLAGGDDEQYF
CDR3nt: TGCGCCAGCACCTTAGCGGGAGGGGACGACGAGCAGTACTTC

v_gene: TRBV7-9
d_gene: TRBD1
abundance: NA
j_gene: TRBJ1-4
CDR3aa: CASSGDRGNEKLFF
CDR3nt: TGTGCCAGCAGTGGTGACAGGGGGAATGAAAAACTGTTTTTT

v_gene: TRBV2
d_gene: NA
abundance: NA
j_gene: TRBJ2-1
CDR3aa: CASSELALSYNEQFF
CDR3nt: TGTGCCAGCAGTGAACTAGCGCTATCCTACAATGAGCAGTTCTTC

v_gene: TRBV12-3/TRBV12-4
d_gene: NA
abundance: NA
j_gene: TRBJ1-2
CDR3aa: CASSPGGGPSSYTF
CDR3nt: TGTGCCAGCAGTCCCGGGGGGGGCCCTTCGAGCTACACCTTC

v_gene: TRBV5-1
d_gene: NA
abundance: few
j_gene: TRBJ1-1
CDR3aa: CASSLAREGVAFF
CDR3nt: TGCGCCAGCAGCTTGGCCAGGGAAGGAGTAGCTTTCTTT

v_gene: TRBV28
d_gene: NA
abundance: few
j_gene: TRBJ2-1
CDR3aa: CASSLIGGASYNEQFF
CDR3nt: TGTGCCAGCAGTTTAATCGGGGGCGCCTCCTACAATGAGCAGTTCTTC

v_gene: TRBV6-2/TRBV6-3
d_gene: TRBD1
abundance: NA
j_gene: TRBJ2-7
CDR3aa: CASSYSAGGNEQYF
CDR3nt: TGTGCCAGCAGTTACTCGGCAGGGGGCAACGAGCAGTACTTC

v_gene: TRBV6-5
d_gene: TRBD2
abundance: NA
j_gene: TRBJ2-1
CDR3aa: CASSYVAGGSSYNEQFF
CDR3nt: TGTGCCAGCAGTTATGTAGCGGGAGGAAGCTCCTACAATGAGCAGTTCTTC

v_gene: TRBV12-3/TRBV12-4
d_gene: TRBD1
abundance: few
j_gene: TRBJ1-2
CDR3aa: CASTLGQGGYGYTF
CDR3nt: TGTGCCAGCACCCTAGGACAGGGGGGCTATGGCTACACCTTC

v_gene: TRBV7-9
d_gene: NA
abundance: NA
j_gene: TRBJ1-3
CDR3aa: CASDGNTIYF
CDR3nt: TGTGCCAGCGACGGAAACACCATATATTTT

v_gene: TRBV5-6
d_gene: TRBD2
abundance: few
j_gene: TRBJ2-3
CDR3aa: CASSGLAGVGGTQYF
CDR3nt: TGTGCCAGCAGCGGACTAGCGGGAGTTGGGGGTACGCAGTATTTT